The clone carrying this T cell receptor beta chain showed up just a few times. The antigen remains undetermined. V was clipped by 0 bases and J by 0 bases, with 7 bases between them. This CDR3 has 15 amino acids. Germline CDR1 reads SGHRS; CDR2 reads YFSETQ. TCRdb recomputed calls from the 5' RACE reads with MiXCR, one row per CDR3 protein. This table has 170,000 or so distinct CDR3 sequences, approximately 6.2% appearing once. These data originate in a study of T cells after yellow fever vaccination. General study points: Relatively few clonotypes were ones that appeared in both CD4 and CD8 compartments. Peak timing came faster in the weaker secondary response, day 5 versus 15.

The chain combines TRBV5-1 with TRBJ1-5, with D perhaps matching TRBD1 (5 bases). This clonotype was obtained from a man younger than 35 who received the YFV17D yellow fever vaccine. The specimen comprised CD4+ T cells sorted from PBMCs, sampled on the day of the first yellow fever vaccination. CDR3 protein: CASSLGGSSNQPQHF. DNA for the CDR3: TGCGCCAGCAGCTTGGGGGGGTCTAGCAATCAGCCCCAGCATTTT.